These 23 T cell receptor beta chains originate from one sample sequenced in a study of cytomegalovirus exposure and HLA in healthy donors. PCR involved 60 Vbeta and 13 Jbeta primers. The data were produced by immunoSEQ multiplex PCR, yet TCRdb's version contains in-frame clones alone and is incomplete. The sample lists under 200,000 clones; roughly three quarters were seen once. What was sequenced was PBMCs. Receptors were obtained from a woman aged 45 to 65 in good health and CMV-seropositive.

This sequence joins TRBV13 and TRBJ2-7; 7 nucleotides match TRBD1. V shed 3 bases, J shed 3 bases, and the junction held 5 bases outside the gene matches. CDR3 length equals 14 residues. Germline V gene lookup returns CDR1 PRHDT and CDR2 FYEKMQ (reference sequence). The CDR3 loop reads CASSLQGDYYEQYF. CDR3 nucleotide sequence: TGTGCCAGCAGCTTGCAGGGGGATTACTACGAGCAGTACTTC.

The V gene is TRBV6-6, the J gene TRBJ1-1, with 9 bases lining up with TRBD1. This CDR3 comprises 16 residues. Germline CDR1 is MNHNY and CDR2 is SVGAGI (reference sequence). J was trimmed by 3 bases and V by 7 bases; bases with no gene match: 12. The CDR3 here is CASTKTGGKVDTEAFF. The DNA for the CDR3 is TGTGCCAGCACTAAAACAGGGGGCAAAGTGGACACTGAAGCTTTCTTT.

The chain recombines TRBV6-6 with TRBJ2-7, with a tentative D call TRBD1 (6 bases). The germline CDR1 and CDR2 sequences are MNHNY and SVGAGI (reference sequence). The CDR3 consists of 16 residues. Trimming stripped 5 bases from V and 0 bases from J, with 17 bases between. The CDR3 sequence is CASSPPGVRSSYEQYF. For the CDR3, the DNA is TGTGCCAGCAGTCCGCCAGGGGTTCGGAGCTCCTACGAGCAGTACTTC.

The chain uses TRBV19 and TRBJ1-2, with D tentatively TRBD1 (6 bases). Germline V CDR1 and CDR2: LNHDA, SQIVND (reference sequence). The CDR3 spans 14 residues. Trimming cost V 6 bases and J 4 bases, with 15 bases left between them. CDR3 region: CASRPRGRGYGYTF. CDR3 coding DNA: TGTGCCAGTAGACCCAGGGGACGGGGCTATGGCTACACCTTC.

On this clone itself: Its ends do not fully match the called genes, so a read error is possible. The rearrangement links TRBV30 to TRBJ2-4; tentative D call: TRBD2 (5 bases). CDR1 and CDR2 (germline): GTSNPN, SVGIG (reference sequence). The CDR3 is 16 residues long. The CDR3 is CAWSAAASLAKNSQYF. The CDR3 nucleotides are TGTGCCTGGAGTGCGGCGGCGAGTCTAGCCAAAAACAGTCAGTACTTC.

The chain is built from TRBV7-9 and TRBJ2-5; 8 bases map to TRBD1. The J call could be wrong; TRBJ2-7 is a better fit for the DNA end. Germline loops: CDR1 SEHNR, CDR2 FQNEAQ (reference sequence). This CDR3 has 15 amino acids. CDR3 DNA: TGTGCCAGCAGCTTCGGCCAGGGGGCTTCCTACGAGCAGTACTTC. Translated: CASSFGQGASYEQYF.

The gene calls are TRBV5-4 and TRBJ1-2; 9 bases match TRBD1. Germline V gene lookup returns CDR1 SGHNT and CDR2 YYREEE (reference sequence). This CDR3 has 16 amino acids. V lost 3 bases to trimming and J lost 4 bases; unmatched junction nucleotides: 10. In nucleotides, the CDR3 is TGTGCCAGCAGCTCCTATACAGGGGGCGCCGGCTATGGCTACACCTTC. Translated, it gives CASSSYTGGAGYGYTF.

The chain uses TRBV6-5 and TRBJ2-5; 10 bases are a match to TRBD1. Germline CDR1 reads MNHEY; CDR2 reads SVGAGI. J was trimmed by 5 bases and V by 3 bases; bases with no gene match: 6. This CDR3 comprises 15 residues. CDR3 DNA: TGTGCCAGCAGTTATAGACAGGGGGCCTCGGAGACCCAGTACTTC. It encodes CASSYRQGASETQYF.

This chain joins TRBV4-1 and TRBJ2-3; weak D call: TRBD1 (6 bases). The CDR3 is made up of 16 amino acids. Trimming took off 1 base at V and 2 bases at J, with 13 bases between the two ends. Germline CDR1 reads MGHRA; CDR2 reads YSYEKL. This CDR3 is CASSQGGQRFTDTQYF. CDR3 nucleotide sequence: TGCGCCAGCAGCCAAGGAGGACAGCGGTTCACAGATACGCAGTATTTT.

The chain joins TRBV6-1 to TRBJ1-1; D might be TRBD1 (6 bases). CDR1 MNHNS and CDR2 SASEGT come from the germline V gene. The germline V and J ends were trimmed by 6 bases and 0 bases, with 8 bases remaining between them. This CDR3 comprises 13 residues. The CDR3 DNA reads as TGTGCCAGCAGGCAGGGGCTGAACACTGAAGCTTTCTTT. Its translation: CASRQGLNTEAFF.

The chain combines TRBV28 with TRBJ1-1; D gene ambiguous. This CDR3 has 11 amino acids. Germline CDR1 and CDR2: MDHEN and SYDVKM. Trimming left V 3 bases short and J 10 bases short, with 9 bases between. CDR3 nucleotides: TGTGCCAGCAGTTTCCACAGAAGAGCTTTCTTT. This gives the protein CASSFHRRAFF.

The rearrangement joins TRBV5-4 to TRBJ2-3; 11 nucleotides align to TRBD1. V was pared by 4 bases and J by 6 bases, with 4 bases of the junction left unmatched. Germline CDR1 is SGHNT and CDR2 is YYREEE (reference sequence). This CDR3 contains 14 residues. Here the CDR3 reads CASSQGQGADTQYF. The DNA for the CDR3 is TGTGCCAGCAGCCAAGGACAGGGGGCTGATACGCAGTATTTT.

This chain uses TRBV25-1 with TRBJ2-3; 9 nucleotides agree with TRBD1. V shed 2 bases and J 1 base; nucleotides not matched to a gene: 1. The CDR3 contains 15 residues. Germline CDR1 is MGHDK and CDR2 is SYGVNS. CDR3 coding DNA: TGTGCCAGCAGTGAAAGGACAGGGGGCACAGATACGCAGTATTTT. Its translation: CASSERTGGTDTQYF.

The V gene is TRBV28, the J gene TRBJ2-5, with D tentatively TRBD2 (6 bases). The end of the DNA is better explained by TRBJ2-7, so the J call may be wrong. There are 13 residues in the CDR3. Germline loops: CDR1 MDHEN, CDR2 SYDVKM. CDR3 in DNA: TGTGCCAGCAGCCCTTCGGGGGAAGGCGAGCAGTACTTC. It codes for CASSPSGEGEQYF.

This clone was seen a handful of times. The chain employs TRBV5-4 and TRBJ1-3; D remains unclear. The CDR3 has 15 residues. V lost 6 bases and J lost 0, with 13 bases in between. In germline, CDR1 is SGHNT, CDR2 YYREEE (reference sequence). The CDR3 loop reads CASTMGGRSGNTIYF. The CDR3, as DNA: TGTGCCAGCACCATGGGAGGACGCTCTGGAAACACCATATATTTT.

The rearrangement links TRBV10-3 to TRBJ1-2, with 12 bases fitting TRBD1. With 4 bases clipped from V and 4 bases from J, the junction kept 19 bases outside the gene matches. There are 20 residues in the CDR3. The germline gives CDR1 ENHRY, CDR2 SYGVKD. The CDR3 bases are TGTGCCATCAGTGGGGGACAGGGGGCAGAAAGCATAGGCCTAATCTATGGCTACACCTTC. It specifies CAISGGQGAESIGLIYGYTF.

This clone was observed a few times. The genes are TRBV7-2 and TRBJ2-5; 7 nucleotides line up with TRBD2. Germline assignment: CDR1 SGHTA and CDR2 FQGNSA. This CDR3 has 12 amino acids. V trimming: 10 bases; J trimming: 5 bases; junction bases outside the gene matches: 7. The CDR3 DNA follows: TGTGCCACCGGGGGGAGAAGGGAGACCCAGTACTTC. This codes for CATGGRRETQYF.

The V call is TRBV10-3, the J call TRBJ2-2, with D possibly TRBD1 on 5 matching bases. V lost 6 bases and J 1 base, leaving 9 bases between the germline ends. This CDR3 has 14 residues. Looked up from germline, CDR1 is ENHRY and CDR2 is SYGVKD. CDR3 protein: CAIRADKNTGELFF. The CDR3 nucleotides read TGTGCCATCAGGGCGGACAAGAACACCGGGGAGCTGTTTTTT.

V gene TRBV7-8 combines with J gene TRBJ2-1, with 11 bases fitting TRBD2. Germline CDR1 and CDR2: SGHVS and FQNEAQ. V lost 5 bases and J lost 4; bases outside the gene matches: 7. The CDR3 consists of 16 residues. The CDR3 DNA reads as TGTGCCAGCAGCCTTGCCTTAGCGGGGGGGTACAATGAGCAGTTCTTC. It encodes CASSLALAGGYNEQFF.

The chain uses TRBV15 and TRBJ2-3; 7 bases map to TRBD2. CDR3 length: 16 residues. The junction had 4 bases not matched to a gene; V was cut back by 0 bases and J by 1 base. Germline CDR1 is LNHNV and CDR2 is YYDKDF (reference sequence). This CDR3 reads CATSRDPGGRTDTQYF. CDR3 DNA sequence: TGTGCCACCAGCAGAGATCCGGGGGGACGCACAGATACGCAGTATTTT.

The genes are TRBV6-5 and TRBJ1-2; D is perhaps TRBD1 (5 bases). This CDR3 has 14 amino acids. CDR1 and CDR2 from the germline V gene are MNHEY and SVGAGI. Trimming removed 2 bases from V and 8 bases from J, with 15 bases in between. CDR3 amino acids: CASSYGAALGGYTF. For the CDR3, the DNA is TGTGCCAGCAGTTACGGGGCCGCCTTGGGGGGCTACACCTTC.

CDR3 coding DNA: TGTGCCAGCAGTGAGTGGACAGGGGGATTTGGGAACACTGAAGCTTTCTTT. Translating it yields CASSEWTGGFGNTEAFF. V usage is TRBV6-1 and J usage is TRBJ1-1, with 10 positions matching TRBD1. V gave up 3 bases and J gave up 1 base; unmatched junction bases: 8. Germline CDR1 reads MNHNS; CDR2 reads SASEGT. This CDR3 region has 17 residues.

The chain couples TRBV7-9 to TRBJ1-2; D is uncertain. The CDR3 totals 12 residues. Germline CDR1 SEHNR, CDR2 FQNEAQ (reference sequence). Trimming removed 5 bases from V and 0 bases from J, with 4 bases in between. CDR3 nucleotide sequence: TGTGCCAGCAGCAACACTAACTATGGCTACACCTTC. Amino acids: CASSNTNYGYTF.